This passage covers 11 T cell receptor beta chains from one sample sequenced in a study of T cell repertoires in cytomegalovirus infection. TCRdb analysed the reads with MiXCR anew, one entry per CDR3 protein. The sample shows about half a million distinct CDR3 sequences, about 33% of them seen only once. Their antigen targets remain unknown. Sequences were derived from cultured PBMCs, sampled from culture after CMV antigen stimulation. The receptors originated from a human donor in good health (CMV status not recorded). Some clones in this sample may be carry-over from other donors' samples.

V usage is TRBV6-6 and J usage is TRBJ1-4; D is perhaps TRBD1 (5 bases). Trimming left V 8 bases short and J 5 bases short, with 12 bases between. Germline values: CDR1 MNHNY, CDR2 SVGAGI (reference sequence). The CDR3 covers 13 residues. The CDR3 DNA reads TGTGCCAGCCGTGCGGGGGGAAATGAAAAACTGTTTTTT. Translated, it gives CASRAGGNEKLFF.

The table lists this clonotype with a few counts. The gene calls are TRBV7-9 and TRBJ1-1; D unresolved. The CDR3 contains 15 residues. Trimming took 6 bases from V and 0 from J, leaving 14 bases between them. The V gene's germline CDR1 is SEHNR and CDR2 FQNEAQ (reference sequence). Here the CDR3 reads CASRPKGNLNTEAFF. The CDR3 DNA reads as TGTGCCAGCAGACCGAAGGGTAACCTGAACACTGAAGCTTTCTTT.

The chain is built from TRBV6-1 and TRBJ1-1, with a possible D match to TRBD1 (6 bases). Germline CDR1 is MNHNS and CDR2 is SASEGT. Trimming left V 3 bases short and J 10 bases short, with 12 bases between. CDR3 length equals 12 residues. The DNA for the CDR3 is TGTGCCAGCAGTGACCAGGGGAGGAGAGCTTTCTTT. Its protein is CASSDQGRRAFF.

This rearrangement joins TRBV7-9 to TRBJ2-7, with TRBD2 matching over 7 bases. Trimming cost V 9 bases and J 12 bases; bases outside gene matches: 14. The CDR3 has 12 amino acids. From germline, CDR1 is SEHNR and CDR2 FQNEAQ (reference sequence). The CDR3 spells CARGAGARVRYF. The CDR3 DNA follows: TGTGCCAGAGGGGCGGGAGCCCGAGTCCGGTACTTC.

This clonotype was seen only a few times. The rearrangement uses TRBV28 and TRBJ2-2; D perhaps matches TRBD1 (6 bases). V lost 3 bases and J 6 bases, leaving 17 bases between the germline ends. Germline CDR1 is MDHEN and CDR2 is SYDVKM. This CDR3 comprises 16 residues. For the CDR3, the DNA is TGTGCCAGCAGTTTTTTCCCCAGGGGTCAGGCCGGGGAGCTGTTTTTT. This encodes CASSFFPRGQAGELFF. The entire variable domain, with the rest obtained from reference TRBV28 and TRBJ2-2, is as follows: DVKVTQSSRYLVKRTGEKVFLECVQDMDHENMFWYRQDPGLGLRLIYFSYDVKMKEKGDIPEGYSVSREKKERFSLILESASTNQTSMYLCASSFFPRGQAGELFFGEGSRLTVL.

V is TRBV29-1 and J is TRBJ2-3; TRBD2 aligns across 9 bases. CDR1 is SQVTM, CDR2 ANQGSEA, per germline. This CDR3 has 15 amino acids. With 4 bases clipped from V and 6 bases from J, the junction kept 11 bases outside the gene matches. The CDR3 DNA sequence: TGCAGCGTTGTCGGCGGGAGGGCCGTTCGGGATACGCAGTATTTT. Its protein product is CSVVGGRAVRDTQYF.

This clonotype has more than one count but fewer than ten. The genes are TRBV6-2 or TRBV6-3 and TRBJ2-1; possibly TRBD1 for D (6 bases). The CDR3 is 14 amino acids. CDR1 is MNHEY and CDR2 is SVGEGT in the germline V gene. Between the trimmed V and J ends, which lost 6 bases and 7 bases, there was a span of 16 bases. CDR3 loop: CASRNSGGWNEQFF. Written as DNA, the CDR3 is TGTGCCAGCAGGAACAGTGGGGGCTGGAATGAGCAGTTCTTC.

This rearrangement joins TRBV19 to TRBJ1-3; no reliable D call. This CDR3 contains 12 residues. CDR1 is LNHDA and CDR2 is SQIVND in the germline V gene (reference sequence). Trimming removed 10 bases at V and 4 bases at J, with 11 bases between. The DNA for the CDR3 is TGTGCCACCGGGAACGACGGAAACACCATATATTTT. Encoded protein: CATGNDGNTIYF.

V gene TRBV28 combines with J gene TRBJ1-4, with D hard to call. Trimming removed 2 bases at V and 8 bases at J, with 12 bases between. The CDR3 loop spans 14 amino acids. Germline V gives CDR1 MDHEN, CDR2 SYDVKM. CDR3 in DNA: TGTGCCAGCAGTTTAACGCGCTTAATGGAAAAACTGTTTTTT. Amino acids: CASSLTRLMEKLFF. The variable domain in full, with the rest retrieved from reference TRBV28 and TRBJ1-4, is DVKVTQSSRYLVKRTGEKVFLECVQDMDHENMFWYRQDPGLGLRLIYFSYDVKMKEKGDIPEGYSVSREKKERFSLILESASTNQTSMYLCASSLTRLMEKLFFGSGTQLSVL.

This chain uses TRBV7-6 with TRBJ2-5; D is unclear. This CDR3 spans 13 amino acids. Deletions cut 3 bases from V and 2 bases from J, with 7 bases between. Germline V CDR1 and CDR2: SGHVS, FNYEAQ. CDR3 sequence: CASSFPDQETQYF. DNA of the CDR3: TGTGCCAGCAGCTTCCCTGATCAAGAGACCCAGTACTTC.

This clonotype was observed a few times. The chain is built from TRBV12-5 and TRBJ2-1, with D uncertain. The CDR3 contains 11 residues. Between the trimmed V and J ends, which lost 6 bases and 9 bases, there was a span of 9 bases. Germline V gene lookup returns CDR1 LGHNT and CDR2 FRNRAP. In DNA form, the CDR3 reads TGTGCTAGTGGAATAGTCTCTGAGCAGTTCTTC. This encodes CASGIVSEQFF.